These 25 T cell receptor beta chains originate from one sample sequenced in a study of CD8 T cells in Susac syndrome. RNA amounts of about 0.5 to 1 ug underwent reverse transcription with random hexamers. TCRdb reprocessed the immunoSEQ multiplex PCR reads via MiXCR and lists one record per CDR3 protein. Here the sample spans 95,000 to 150,000 distinct CDR3 sequences, more than 80% being singletons. Sequencing was carried out using CD8+ T cells from PBMCs. These receptors came from a human donor with multiple sclerosis.

This rearrangement joins TRBV30 to TRBJ2-7; possibly TRBD1 for D (6 bases). The CDR3 length is 13 residues. V was shortened by 5 bases and J by 6 bases, with 17 bases between the two germline ends. CDR1 is GTSNPN, CDR2 SVGIG, per germline (reference sequence). The CDR3 is CAWAPGVGGEQYV. Here the CDR3 DNA reads TGTGCCTGGGCCCCTGGGGTAGGGGGCGAGCAGTACGTC.

The rearrangement joins TRBV4-2 to TRBJ1-1, with D uncertain. Trimming pared 2 bases from V and 1 base from J, leaving 11 bases between. This CDR3 comprises 15 residues. The germline V gene has CDR1 LGHNA and CDR2 YNFKEQ. The CDR3 sequence: CASSQSGQTNTEAFF. The CDR3 nucleotides are TGTGCCAGCAGCCAAAGCGGGCAGACGAACACTGAAGCTTTCTTT.

The J gene is TRBJ2-5, the V gene TRBV9; weak D call: TRBD2 (5 bases). Germline lookup yields CDR1 SGDLS and CDR2 YYNGEE. This CDR3 has 14 amino acids. Trimming took 3 bases from V and 1 from J, leaving 10 bases between them. This CDR3 is CASSERVGQETQYF. The CDR3 coding sequence is TGTGCCAGCAGCGAGAGGGTAGGCCAAGAGACCCAGTACTTC. The full variable domain, with the rest looked up from reference TRBV9 and TRBJ2-5, is DSGVTQTPKHLITATGQRVTLRCSPRSGDLSVYWYQQSLDQGLQFLIQYYNGEERAKGNILERFSAQQFPDLHSELNLSSLELGDSALYFCASSERVGQETQYFGPGTRLLVL.

The chain recombines TRBV13 with TRBJ2-2; a possible D gene is TRBD2 (5 bases). Germline V gene sequence: CDR1 PRHDT, CDR2 FYEKMQ (reference sequence). The CDR3 length is 12 residues. Trimming cost V 6 bases and J 6 bases, with 8 bases left between them. DNA of the CDR3: TGTGCCAGCAGACTAGAGGCCGGGGAGCTGTTTTTT. It encodes CASRLEAGELFF.

The chain links TRBV24-1 to TRBJ2-3, with D uncertain. The V end was cut by 2 bases, the J end by 0 bases, with 5 bases between. The CDR3 consists of 14 residues. Germline values: CDR1 KGHDR, CDR2 SFDVKD. The CDR3 here is CATSDSRSTDTQYF. DNA of the CDR3: TGTGCCACCAGTGATTCGCGAAGCACAGATACGCAGTATTTT.

The chain carries TRBV4-1 and TRBJ2-2, with D possibly matching TRBD2 (6 bases). CDR3 length equals 18 residues. Looked up from germline, CDR1 is MGHRA and CDR2 is YSYEKL. Deletions cut 0 bases from V and 6 bases from J, with 20 bases between. The CDR3 nucleotides read TGCGCCAGCAGCCAAGAATACCCTAACGGGAGAGGGGCCGGGGAGCTGTTTTTT. Translation gives CASSQEYPNGRGAGELFF.

The chain combines TRBV9 with TRBJ2-6; D gene unclear. Trimming took 2 bases from V and 13 from J, leaving 16 bases between them. The CDR3 has 14 amino acids. Germline CDR1 reads SGDLS; CDR2 reads YYNGEE. CDR3 loop: CASSVGRSAEVLTF. As DNA, the CDR3 is TGTGCCAGCAGCGTGGGCAGGTCCGCGGAGGTCCTGACTTTC.

The chain carries TRBV5-1 and TRBJ1-1; D gene uncertain. The CDR3 runs to 14 residues. Germline lookup yields CDR1 SGHRS and CDR2 YFSETQ. Trimming pared 3 bases from V and 1 base from J, leaving 10 bases between. CDR3 residues: CASSSDSPNTEAFF. CDR3 in DNA: TGCGCCAGCAGCTCGGACTCTCCGAACACTGAAGCTTTCTTT.

The chain employs TRBV29-1 and TRBJ1-3, with no clear D. Trimming shortened V by 1 base and J by 3 bases, and 13 bases separated the two germline ends. Germline V CDR1 and CDR2: SQVTM, ANQGSEA. This CDR3 contains 15 residues. The CDR3 sequence: CSVEVVDRDGNTIYF. DNA for the CDR3: TGCAGCGTTGAAGTCGTCGACCGGGATGGAAACACCATATATTTT.

This clonotype has a handful of counts. DNA of the CDR3: TGCAGCGTTGATGACGGGAGGGATGGCTACACCTTC. Translating it yields CSVDDGRDGYTF. The chain joins TRBV29-1 to TRBJ1-2, with unresolved D. Trimming stripped 3 bases from V and 6 bases from J, with 11 bases between. Germline V CDR1 and CDR2: SQVTM, ANQGSEA. The CDR3 loop spans 12 amino acids. The full variable domain, rest sourced from reference TRBV29-1 and TRBJ1-2, is SAVISQKPSRDICQRGTSLTIQCQVDSQVTMMFWYRQQPGQSLTLIATANQGSEATYESGFVIDKFPISRPNLTFSTLTVSNMSPEDSSIYLCSVDDGRDGYTFGSGTRLTVV.

This clonotype has a single count. The CDR3 sequence: CSAAVLGGWGEKLFF. The CDR3 bases are TGCAGTGCAGCAGTCCTGGGGGGTTGGGGCGAAAAACTGTTTTTT. J is TRBJ1-4 and V is TRBV20-1; tentative D call: TRBD1 (5 bases). CDR1 is DFQATT, CDR2 SNEGSKA, per germline (reference sequence). Trimming took 6 bases from V and 8 from J, leaving 22 bases between them. The CDR3 spans 15 residues.

This sequence joins TRBV6-4 and TRBJ2-3; maybe TRBD1 (6 bases). The germline CDR1 and CDR2 sequences are MRHNA and SNTAGT. This CDR3 is 13 amino acids long. Trimming stripped 10 bases from V and 2 bases from J, with 13 bases between. CDR3 sequence reads: CATVRDTTDTQYF. DNA of the CDR3: TGTGCCACCGTCCGGGACACCACAGATACGCAGTATTTT.

The V gene is TRBV28, the J gene TRBJ2-3; D not certain. Germline CDR1 and CDR2: MDHEN and SYDVKM. The CDR3 consists of 11 residues. Trimming took 5 bases from V and 11 from J, leaving 11 bases between them. The DNA of the CDR3 is TGTGCCAGCAGTCCCGACATGTTGCAGTATTTT. This codes for CASSPDMLQYF.

This rearrangement joins TRBV24-1 to TRBJ2-2; D might be TRBD1 (6 bases). Trimming stripped 4 bases from V and 4 bases from J, with 15 bases between. The CDR3 loop spans 16 amino acids. CDR1 is KGHDR, CDR2 SFDVKD, per germline. CDR3 nucleotides: TGTGCCACCAGTGACCCTTACACAGGGTTCACCGGGGAGCTGTTTTTT. This gives the protein CATSDPYTGFTGELFF.

The rearrangement joins TRBV6-2 or TRBV6-3 to TRBJ1-2; 11 bases fit TRBD1. CDR1 MNHEY and CDR2 SVGEGT come from the germline V gene. The V and J ends lost 2 bases and 6 bases, in that order; junction bases with no gene match: 8. This CDR3 is built from 16 residues. Here the CDR3 DNA reads TGTGCCAGCAGTTACATAGGGACAGGGGGTGTGGATGGCTACACCTTC. Translated: CASSYIGTGGVDGYTF.

The chain carries TRBV5-6 and TRBJ2-3, with D perhaps matching TRBD1 (6 bases). Germline V gene lookup returns CDR1 SGHDT and CDR2 YYEEEE. Trimming removed 4 bases at V and 2 bases at J, with 14 bases between. The CDR3 consists of 15 residues. CDR3 bases: TGTGCCAGCAGCGTCCGGGACAAGATCACAGATACGCAGTATTTT. Translated: CASSVRDKITDTQYF. The variable domain in full, completed from reference TRBV5-6 and TRBJ2-3, reads DAGVTQSPTHLIKTRGQQVTLRCSPKSGHDTVSWYQQALGQGPQFIFQYYEEEERQRGNFPDRFSGHQFPNYSSELNVNALLLGDSALYLCASSVRDKITDTQYFGPGTRLTVL.

This chain uses TRBV20-1 with TRBJ2-7; D is perhaps TRBD1 (5 bases). With 5 bases removed from V and 4 bases from J, the gap between germline ends came to 9 bases. The CDR3 covers 11 residues. Per the germline V gene, CDR1 is DFQATT and CDR2 is SNEGSKA (reference sequence). CDR3: CSAGAVYEQYF. For the CDR3, the DNA is TGCAGTGCTGGGGCAGTTTACGAGCAGTACTTC.

This chain uses TRBV24-1 with TRBJ2-1; maybe TRBD2 (5 bases). The CDR3 is 12 amino acids. The V and J ends lost 4 bases and 10 bases respectively, with 10 bases between them. Germline CDR1 KGHDR, CDR2 SFDVKD. The CDR3 bases are TGTGCCACCAGTGAACTCTGGGAGGAGCAGTTCTTC. Encoded protein: CATSELWEEQFF.

In its sample, this clonotype was seen once. The chain recombines TRBV11-2 with TRBJ2-5, with 9 bases matching TRBD1. The V segment lost 5 bases and the J segment 2 bases; nucleotides outside the gene matches: 3. CDR3 length: 14 residues. Looked up from germline, CDR1 is SGHAT and CDR2 is FQNNGV. The CDR3 here is CASSPGTGQETQYF. The CDR3 nucleotides read TGTGCCAGCAGCCCTGGGACAGGGCAAGAGACCCAGTACTTC.

The gene calls are TRBV5-1 and TRBJ2-1, with a weak D call TRBD2 (7 bases). This CDR3 has 15 amino acids. Per germline, CDR1 SGHRS and CDR2 YFSETQ. Trimming removed 4 bases at V and 6 bases at J, with 17 bases between. CDR3 region: CASSPVGGPGNEQFF. CDR3 DNA: TGCGCCAGCAGCCCCGTGGGGGGGCCGGGCAATGAGCAGTTCTTC.

The V call is TRBV13, the J call TRBJ1-5; tentative D call: TRBD1 (5 bases). This CDR3 is built from 15 residues. Trimming pared 0 bases from V and 1 base from J, leaving 7 bases between. Germline CDR1 PRHDT, CDR2 FYEKMQ (reference sequence). In DNA form, the CDR3 reads TGTGCCAGCAGCTTAGGGGGGGGGAGCAATCAGCCCCAGCATTTT. The encoded protein is CASSLGGGSNQPQHF.

This sequence joins TRBV24-1 and TRBJ2-1, with 7 bases aligning to TRBD2. The trim removed 9 bases at V and 7 bases at J, leaving 8 bases unmatched. Germline CDR1 reads KGHDR; CDR2 reads SFDVKD. The CDR3 has 13 amino acids. CDR3 sequence (DNA): TGTGCCACCGCGCCCGCGGGAGATAATGAGCAGTTCTTC. Protein product: CATAPAGDNEQFF.

This chain uses TRBV7-2 with TRBJ2-3; D is ambiguous. The length of the CDR3 is 16 residues. From germline, CDR1 is SGHTA and CDR2 FQGNSA. Trimming took off 1 base at V and 0 bases at J, with 11 bases between the two ends. The DNA for the CDR3 is TGTGCCAGCAGCTTAGTGTTTCTCAGTAGCACAGATACGCAGTATTTT. Translation: CASSLVFLSSTDTQYF.

V is TRBV5-6 and J is TRBJ2-1, with D perhaps TRBD1 or TRBD2 (5 bases each). With 2 bases removed from V and 8 bases from J, the gap between germline ends came to 8 bases. The CDR3 runs to 12 residues. Germline CDR1 and CDR2: SGHDT and YYEEEE. The CDR3 DNA reads TGTGCCAGCAGCTTACAGGAGGATGAGCAGTTCTTC. Its translation is CASSLQEDEQFF.

The chain couples TRBV7-9 to TRBJ2-1, with 7 bases identical to TRBD2. The CDR3 contains 15 residues. Trimming cost V 4 bases and J 2 bases; bases outside gene matches: 5. Germline CDR1 is SEHNR and CDR2 is FQNEAQ (reference sequence). The CDR3 bases are TGTGCCAGCAGCTCTCGACTAGCCCCCTACAATGAGCAGTTCTTC. Protein product: CASSSRLAPYNEQFF.